Below are 6 T cell receptor beta chains sequenced from a single sample in a study of regulatory T cells in long-lasting Graves disease. Libraries of TCR beta came from iRepertoire HTBI primers plus Arm-PCR of CDR3 regions. TCRdb itself ran the multiplex PCR reads through MiXCR, one entry per CDR3 protein. The sample consists of more than 450,000 distinct CDR3 sequences, around 16% of them appearing once. Time point defined: newly diagnosed GD, antithyroid drugs for less than 3 months. PBMC-extracted RNA yielded the TCR library. The data also belong to a second study, concerning T cells in Graves' hyperthyroidism and ophthalmopathy.

The source material was peripheral blood mononuclear cells (PBMCs), sampled at new diagnosis, from a patient treated with antithyroid drugs. The receptor source for this set is a man aged 35 to 55 with Graves disease.

There are a few counts of this clonotype. The chain recombines TRBV12-3 or TRBV12-4 with TRBJ2-1; tentatively, D is TRBD2 (5 bases). V was pared by 7 bases and J by 4 bases, with 8 bases between. The CDR3 covers 12 residues. The CDR3, as DNA: TGTGCCAGCACCGGGGTGTACAATGAGCAGTTCTTC. It is translated as CASTGVYNEQFF.

This chain links TRBV9 with TRBJ2-2, with D perhaps being TRBD1 or TRBD2 (5 bases each). Germline CDR1 SGDLS, CDR2 YYNGEE. V was clipped by 6 bases and J by 6 bases, with 15 bases between them. The CDR3 extends over 14 amino acids. In nucleotides, the CDR3 is TGTGCCAGCAACCCCGGGACCAAACCCGGGGAGCTGTTTTTT. This translates into CASNPGTKPGELFF.

This clonotype was recorded at least ten times. The chain is built from TRBV27 and TRBJ2-3; no definite D call. The V and J ends lost 3 bases and 6 bases respectively, with 13 bases between them. The CDR3 runs to 14 residues. Germline V gives CDR1 MNHEY, CDR2 SMNVEV (reference sequence). The CDR3 protein is CASSFSSARDTQYF. CDR3 nucleotides: TGTGCCAGCAGTTTTTCCAGCGCCCGGGATACGCAGTATTTT.

This clonotype showed up many times. This chain joins TRBV7-2 and TRBJ2-3; D remains unclear. The germline V and J ends were trimmed by 0 bases and 7 bases, with 14 bases remaining between them. Looked up from germline, CDR1 is SGHTA and CDR2 is FQGNSA. The CDR3 spans 15 residues. The CDR3 reads CASSLAPDITYTQYF. CDR3 nucleotide sequence: TGTGCCAGCAGCTTAGCCCCTGACATCACTTATACGCAGTATTTT.

In its sample, this clonotype was seen many times. The gene calls are TRBV5-6 and TRBJ1-4; D remains ambiguous. With 1 base removed from V and 5 bases from J, the gap between germline ends came to 12 bases. The CDR3 consists of 15 residues. Germline assignment: CDR1 SGHDT and CDR2 YYEEEE. The CDR3 nucleotides read TGTGCCAGCAGCTTGTTCAGCGGGGAAAATGAAAAACTGTTTTTT. This codes for CASSLFSGENEKLFF.

This clonotype showed up many times. The chain carries TRBV12-5 and TRBJ1-1, with TRBD1 matching 8 bases. The CDR3 is 17 residues long. J lost 1 base, V lost 3 bases, and 10 bases had no gene match. Germline CDR1 is LGHNT and CDR2 is FRNRAP. CDR3 bases: TGTGCTAGTGGTTTCAGGTTGTCAGGGGGCACGAACACTGAAGCTTTCTTT. It codes for CASGFRLSGGTNTEAFF. Looking up the rest from reference TRBV12-5 and TRBJ1-1 gives the full variable domain: DARVTQTPRHKVTEMGQEVTMRCQPILGHNTVFWYRQTMMQGLELLAYFRNRAPLDDSGMPKDRFSAEMPDATLATLKIQPSEPRDSAVYFCASGFRLSGGTNTEAFFGQGTRLTVV.